Detailed here is one T cell receptor beta chain. This specimen belongs to a study of early T cells in non-severe SARS-CoV-2 infection. The CDR3 is made up of 15 amino acids. V lost 5 bases to trimming and J lost 8 bases; unmatched junction nucleotides: 11. From the 5' RACE reads, TCRdb called clonotypes with MiXCR, one entry per CDR3 protein. The sample yields 70,000 to 85,000 distinct CDR3 sequences, over 9% seen once. The V gene is TRBV12-3 or TRBV12-4, the J gene TRBJ2-1; 8 bases align to TRBD1. The source material was whole blood. The source of this sequence is an adult who was a healthcare worker with PCR-confirmed SARS-CoV-2 infection or an uninfected control (not recorded which). CDR3 nucleotides: TGTGCCAGCAGTAGCCGGACAGGGTGGCTGGATGAGCAGTTCTTC. Its translation: CASSSRTGWLDEQFF.